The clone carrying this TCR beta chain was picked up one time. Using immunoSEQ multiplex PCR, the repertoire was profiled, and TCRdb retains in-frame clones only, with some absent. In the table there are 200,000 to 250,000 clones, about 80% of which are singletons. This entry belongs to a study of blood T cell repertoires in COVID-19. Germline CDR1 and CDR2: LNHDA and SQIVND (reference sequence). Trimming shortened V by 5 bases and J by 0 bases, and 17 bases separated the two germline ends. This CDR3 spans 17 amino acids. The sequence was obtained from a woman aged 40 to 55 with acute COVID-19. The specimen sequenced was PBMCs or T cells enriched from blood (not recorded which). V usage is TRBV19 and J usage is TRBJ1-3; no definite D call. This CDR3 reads CASSRTPTEGSGNTIYF. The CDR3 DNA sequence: TGTGCCAGTAGTCGTACCCCGACTGAGGGCTCTGGAAACACCATATATTTT.